These T cell receptor beta chains were read from a single sample in a study of blood T cell repertoires in COVID-19. Method: immunoSEQ multiplex PCR; TCRdb's copy keeps in-frame clones and lacks some. The sample lists some 71,000 clones, approximately 90% occurring once. The sample taken for sequencing was peripheral blood. The receptors were sampled from a man aged 25 to 40 with acute or convalescent COVID-19. CDR3s include the opening cysteine and the closing phenylalanine or tryptophan. A D gene is named only where the DNA matches it firmly. Size tells how often a clone was seen (once, few, many) or the class of an expanded clone, and some rows leave it out.

V gene: TRBV7-3; CDR3 length: 15; D gene: TRBD1; clone size: few; J gene: TRBJ2-2; CDR3 protein: CASSLTGGNTGELFF; CDR3 DNA: TGTGCCAGCAGCTTAACAGGGGGCAACACCGGGGAGCTGTTTTTT
V gene: TRBV12-3/TRBV12-4; CDR3 length: 12; D gene: .; clone size: .; J gene: TRBJ1-1; CDR3 protein: CASSRTVTEAFF; CDR3 DNA: TGTGCCAGCAGTCGAACGGTCACTGAAGCTTTCTTT
V gene: TRBV4-2; CDR3 length: 15; D gene: .; clone size: once; J gene: TRBJ1-2; CDR3 protein: CASSPQQGRGYGYTF; CDR3 DNA: TGTGCCAGCAGCCCACAACAGGGCAGAGGCTATGGCTACACCTTC
V gene: TRBV5-1; CDR3 length: 15; D gene: TRBD1; clone size: .; J gene: TRBJ2-3; CDR3 protein: CASTLLGQTTDTQYF; CDR3 DNA: TGCGCCAGCACCCTCCTGGGACAGACCACAGATACGCAGTATTTT
V gene: TRBV5-5; CDR3 length: 14; D gene: .; clone size: .; J gene: TRBJ2-7; CDR3 protein: CASARDFSSYEQYF; CDR3 DNA: TGTGCCAGCGCCCGGGACTTCAGCTCCTACGAGCAGTACTTC
V gene: TRBV3-1/TRBV3-2; CDR3 length: 17; D gene: TRBD1; clone size: .; J gene: TRBJ1-1; CDR3 protein: CASSPNLPGTGSTEAFF; CDR3 DNA: TGTGCCAGCAGCCCTAATTTACCAGGGACAGGGAGCACTGAAGCTTTCTTT
V gene: TRBV19; CDR3 length: 13; D gene: .; clone size: .; J gene: TRBJ2-3; CDR3 protein: CASSIFRADTQYF; CDR3 DNA: TGTGCCAGTAGTATTTTTCGGGCAGATACGCAGTATTTT
V gene: TRBV6-6; CDR3 length: 17; D gene: TRBD1; clone size: .; J gene: TRBJ2-2; CDR3 protein: CASSRSAGGAYTGELFF; CDR3 DNA: TGTGCCAGCAGTCGGTCCGCAGGGGGCGCTTACACCGGGGAGCTGTTTTTT
V gene: TRBV5-1; CDR3 length: 16; D gene: TRBD1; clone size: .; J gene: TRBJ1-6; CDR3 protein: CASSLGQGARNSPLHF; CDR3 DNA: TGCGCCAGCAGCTTGGGTCAGGGGGCGCGAAATTCACCCCTCCACTTT
V gene: TRBV5-1; CDR3 length: 12; D gene: .; clone size: .; J gene: TRBJ2-3; CDR3 protein: CASSFGQDTQYF; CDR3 DNA: TGCGCCAGCAGCTTCGGACAGGATACGCAGTATTTT
V gene: TRBV6-2/TRBV6-3; CDR3 length: 15; D gene: TRBD2; clone size: .; J gene: TRBJ2-1; CDR3 protein: CASSSPIGLANEQFF; CDR3 DNA: TGTGCCAGCAGTTCGCCTATCGGACTAGCAAATGAGCAGTTCTTC
V gene: TRBV6-2/TRBV6-3; CDR3 length: 19; D gene: TRBD2; clone size: .; J gene: TRBJ2-1; CDR3 protein: CASSLGTSGGDPRDNEQFF; CDR3 DNA: TGTGCCAGCAGCCTAGGGACTAGCGGGGGCGACCCTCGGGACAATGAGCAGTTCTTC
V gene: TRBV5-1; CDR3 length: 14; D gene: TRBD1; clone size: .; J gene: TRBJ1-1; CDR3 protein: CASSRTGMNTEAFF; CDR3 DNA: TGCGCCAGCAGCAGGACAGGCATGAACACTGAAGCTTTCTTT
V gene: TRBV4-1; CDR3 length: 15; D gene: .; clone size: .; J gene: TRBJ2-7; CDR3 protein: CASSQTDRDTPRQYF; CDR3 DNA: TGCGCCAGCAGCCAAACAGACCGGGACACCCCACGGCAGTACTTC
V gene: TRBV3-1/TRBV3-2; CDR3 length: 19; D gene: .; clone size: .; J gene: TRBJ1-6; CDR3 protein: CASSPLIARASSYNSPLHF; CDR3 DNA: TGTGCCAGCAGCCCGTTAATAGCGAGGGCGAGCTCCTATAATTCACCCCTCCACTTT
V gene: TRBV27; CDR3 length: 15; D gene: .; clone size: .; J gene: TRBJ1-3; CDR3 protein: CASRESGHSGNTIYF; CDR3 DNA: TGTGCCAGCAGGGAGTCGGGACACTCTGGAAACACCATATATTTT
V gene: TRBV29-1; CDR3 length: 13; D gene: .; clone size: .; J gene: TRBJ1-2; CDR3 protein: CSAREWGGDGYTF; CDR3 DNA: TGCAGCGCCCGGGAGTGGGGCGGGGATGGCTACACCTTC
V gene: TRBV7-2; CDR3 length: 15; D gene: TRBD1; clone size: .; J gene: TRBJ2-3; CDR3 protein: CASSLVGQSTDTQYF; CDR3 DNA: TGTGCCAGCAGCTTAGTGGGACAGAGCACAGATACGCAGTATTTT
V gene: TRBV12-2; CDR3 length: 17; D gene: .; clone size: .; J gene: TRBJ1-3; CDR3 protein: CASRLEFGGDSGNTIYF; CDR3 DNA: TGTGCAAGTCGCTTAGAATTCGGCGGAGACTCTGGAAACACCATATATTTT
V gene: TRBV4-1; CDR3 length: 16; D gene: .; clone size: .; J gene: TRBJ2-1; CDR3 protein: CASSHLTFVSYNEQFF; CDR3 DNA: TGCGCCAGCAGCCACCTGACTTTTGTCAGCTACAATGAGCAGTTCTTC
V gene: TRBV6-6; CDR3 length: 12; D gene: TRBD1; clone size: once; J gene: TRBJ1-2; CDR3 protein: CASSQIQGAYTF; CDR3 DNA: TGTGCCAGCAGTCAGATACAGGGGGCCTACACCTTC
V gene: TRBV11-3; CDR3 length: 17; D gene: .; clone size: .; J gene: TRBJ1-1; CDR3 protein: CASSLGPGTSRDTEAFF; CDR3 DNA: TGTGCCAGCAGCTTAGGTCCGGGGACATCCCGGGACACTGAAGCTTTCTTT
V gene: TRBV10-2; CDR3 length: 16; D gene: TRBD1; clone size: .; J gene: TRBJ1-4; CDR3 protein: CASSEVVGTVHEKLFF; CDR3 DNA: TGCGCCAGCAGTGAAGTTGTCGGGACAGTACATGAAAAACTGTTTTTT
V gene: TRBV2; CDR3 length: 13; D gene: .; clone size: .; J gene: TRBJ2-1; CDR3 protein: CASSDPPASQQFF; CDR3 DNA: TGTGCCAGCAGTGACCCCCCGGCTAGCCAGCAGTTCTTC
V gene: TRBV6-5; CDR3 length: 13; D gene: .; clone size: .; J gene: TRBJ2-5; CDR3 protein: CASSRTVQETQYF; CDR3 DNA: TGTGCCAGCAGTCGGACAGTACAAGAGACCCAGTACTTC
V gene: TRBV11-2; CDR3 length: 16; D gene: .; clone size: once; J gene: TRBJ1-1; CDR3 protein: CASSFRGGGKNTEAFF; CDR3 DNA: TGTGCCAGCAGCTTTCGGGGCGGGGGTAAGAACACTGAAGCTTTCTTT
V gene: TRBV5-1; CDR3 length: 14; D gene: .; clone size: .; J gene: TRBJ1-2; CDR3 protein: CASSWGETGSGYTF; CDR3 DNA: TGCGCCAGCAGCTGGGGTGAAACAGGGTCAGGCTACACCTTC
V gene: TRBV24-1; CDR3 length: 17; D gene: TRBD1; clone size: .; J gene: TRBJ1-4; CDR3 protein: CATSDPGQGGTNEKLFF; CDR3 DNA: TGTGCCACCAGTGACCCTGGACAGGGAGGAACTAATGAAAAACTGTTTTTT
V gene: TRBV6-5; CDR3 length: 14; D gene: .; clone size: .; J gene: TRBJ1-5; CDR3 protein: CATRGSGSNQPQHF; CDR3 DNA: TGTGCCACTAGGGGGTCAGGTAGCAATCAGCCCCAGCATTTT
V gene: TRBV19; CDR3 length: 13; D gene: .; clone size: .; J gene: TRBJ1-2; CDR3 protein: CASSPGGGHGYTF; CDR3 DNA: TGTGCCAGTAGTCCCGGCGGAGGTCATGGCTACACCTTC
V gene: TRBV27; CDR3 length: 15; D gene: .; clone size: .; J gene: TRBJ1-1; CDR3 protein: CASSPRGGAGTEAFF; CDR3 DNA: TGTGCCAGCAGTCCCCGGGGGGGCGCGGGCACTGAAGCTTTCTTT
V gene: TRBV6-6; CDR3 length: 15; D gene: TRBD1; clone size: .; J gene: TRBJ1-1; CDR3 protein: CASSYPGQGDTEAFF; CDR3 DNA: TGTGCCAGCAGTTACCCGGGACAGGGGGACACTGAAGCTTTCTTT
V gene: TRBV29-1; CDR3 length: 16; D gene: TRBD2; clone size: .; J gene: TRBJ2-1; CDR3 protein: CSVGSPGTSGRSEQFF; CDR3 DNA: TGCAGCGTTGGGAGTCCCGGGACTAGCGGGAGATCTGAGCAGTTCTTC
V gene: TRBV6-5; CDR3 length: 13; D gene: .; clone size: .; J gene: TRBJ2-5; CDR3 protein: CASCGTVQETQYF; CDR3 DNA: TGTGCCAGCTGCGGGACAGTTCAAGAGACCCAGTACTTC
V gene: TRBV5-1; CDR3 length: 16; D gene: .; clone size: .; J gene: TRBJ1-2; CDR3 protein: CASSLDVGLSNYGYTF; CDR3 DNA: TGCGCCAGCAGCTTGGATGTGGGCCTATCTAACTATGGCTACACCTTC
V gene: TRBV5-4; CDR3 length: 15; D gene: TRBD1; clone size: .; J gene: TRBJ1-1; CDR3 protein: CASSLIGTGYTEAFF; CDR3 DNA: TGTGCCAGCAGCTTGATTGGGACAGGGTACACTGAAGCTTTCTTT
V gene: TRBV29-1; CDR3 length: 12; D gene: TRBD1; clone size: once; J gene: TRBJ1-6; CDR3 protein: CSVGDSLLNLHF; CDR3 DNA: TGCAGCGTTGGGGACAGCCTTTTGAATCTCCACTTT